This TCR beta chain was obtained from a study of blood T cells in healthy people across ages. Alongside a J-beta primer mix, a sample-barcoded 5' primer served in a second PCR lasting roughly 7 to 11 cycles. TCRdb recomputed calls from the 5' RACE reads with MiXCR, one row per CDR3 protein. The data contain 1.2 million to 1.5 million distinct CDR3 sequences, approximately 59% of them singletons. Collection of around 10 milliliters of peripheral blood was performed for each donor. The germline V gene encodes CDR1 SGHKS and CDR2 YYEKEE (reference sequence). CDR3 length: 13 residues. V lost 7 bases to trimming and J lost 5 bases, with 13 bases between them. Details on this clonotype: Its antigen is unidentified.

General study points: When set beside aged donors, long-lived donors presented more naive CD4+ cells and higher diversity. Expanded clonotype changes were possibly confounded by unknown donor CMV status. Among T cells, TCR beta diversity per million cells dropped roughly linearly as age rose.

The receptor comes from a man aged 18 to 30 in good health. Sequences were obtained from blood. The J gene is TRBJ2-1, the V gene TRBV5-5; the D gene is possibly TRBD1 (5 bases). CDR3 region: CASEAQGHNEQFF. The CDR3 DNA is TGTGCCAGCGAGGCGCAGGGTCACAATGAGCAGTTCTTC.